This T cell receptor (beta chain) appears in the sequencing data of a study of T cells in Graves' hyperthyroidism and ophthalmopathy. Study in general: At initial diagnosis, before any treatment had begun, peripheral blood was obtained.

CDR3 length equals 15 residues. With 3 bases removed from V and 0 bases from J, the gap between germline ends came to 12 bases. CDR1 is GTSNPN and CDR2 is SVGIG in the germline V gene (reference sequence). The study, taken as a whole, reports: Most expanded thyroid clonotypes above 0.001 also appeared in blood.

Authors of the study amplified TCR beta CDR3 regions from RNA transcripts. HTBI primers were employed in a first-round RT-PCR of the TCR CDR3. Each CDR3 protein is one row after TCRdb ran MiXCR on the multiplex PCR reads. The table includes 400,000 or so distinct CDR3 sequences, about 15% detected once. Ophthalmopathy patients all had a Clinical Activity Score of at least 3, a NOSPECS grade of at least 4 and disease under 3 months old. This clonotype was recorded a few times. Its antigen is not known. A much larger clone sits a single nucleotide away, making a read error possible. This likely comes from a read error, as the CDR3 has no conserved phenylalanine or tryptophan at its end.

This TCR derives from a woman in her twenties or thirties with Graves' ophthalmopathy. The chain links TRBV30 to TRBJ1-3; no clear D gene. Sequencing was carried out using blood. CDR3 bases: TGTGCCTGGAGCTCCACTGGGAGCTCTGGAAACACCATATATCTT. It is translated as CAWSSTGSSGNTIYL.